The subject of this entry is one T cell receptor (beta chain). Its antigen is unknown. Vbeta (60) and Jbeta (13) primers were used in the PCR. Clones were sequenced by immunoSEQ multiplex PCR, and TCRdb holds only the in-frame ones, with some missing. Here the sample spans about 150,000 clones, about four fifths being singletons. The entry originates in a study of cytomegalovirus exposure and HLA in healthy donors. Background on the study: There were roughly 80 million unique TCRs (from HLA-typed donors) in an early data release. Regarding the study as a whole: CMV serostatus was the sole immune exposure information available. In vitro testing confirmed a few CMV-associated chains as specific for CMV antigens. Later work associated fewer than 20,000 TCR beta sequences with HLA alleles at 0.05 false discovery rate.

The ends lost 2 bases at V and 4 bases at J; junction bases unmatched: 5. Per the germline V gene, CDR1 is SGHNT and CDR2 is YYREEE (reference sequence). This CDR3 is built from 16 residues. J is TRBJ2-5 and V is TRBV5-4, with 13 bases aligning to TRBD2. The clonotype was recovered from a male donor in good health and CMV-seronegative. Sequencing was done on a sample of PBMCs. The CDR3 nucleotides read TGTGCCAGCAGCTTAGGACTAGCGGGAGTCACAGAGACCCAGTACTTC. Its translation is CASSLGLAGVTETQYF.